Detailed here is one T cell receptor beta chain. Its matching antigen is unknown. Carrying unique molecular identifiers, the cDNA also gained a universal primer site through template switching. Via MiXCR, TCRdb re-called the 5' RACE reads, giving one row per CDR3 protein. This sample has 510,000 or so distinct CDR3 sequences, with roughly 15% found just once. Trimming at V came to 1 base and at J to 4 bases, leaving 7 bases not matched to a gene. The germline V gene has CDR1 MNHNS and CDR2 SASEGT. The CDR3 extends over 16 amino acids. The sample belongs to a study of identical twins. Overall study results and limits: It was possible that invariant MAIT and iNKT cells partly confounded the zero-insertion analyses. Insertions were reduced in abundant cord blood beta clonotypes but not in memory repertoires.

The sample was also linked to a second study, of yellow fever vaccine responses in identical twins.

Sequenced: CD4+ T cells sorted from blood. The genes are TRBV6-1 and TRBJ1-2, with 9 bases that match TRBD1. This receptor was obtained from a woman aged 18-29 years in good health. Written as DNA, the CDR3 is TGTGCCAGCAGTGAAGGGACAGGGGCGAAAATCTATGGCTACACCTTC. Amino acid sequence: CASSEGTGAKIYGYTF.